The T cell receptor beta chain described here comes from a study of shared clonotypes between healthy human individuals. About this clone itself: Other DNA sequences within the sample encode an identical CDR3.

Profiled with immunoSEQ multiplex PCR; TCRdb holds only in-frame clones, not every one. The data contain some 2,000,000 clones, approximately 95% of them seen just once; the ten biggest clones take up 0.1% to 0.15%. The CDR3 sequence is 13 residues long. Germline V lookup: CDR1 SNHLY, CDR2 FYNNEI. V lost 2 bases and J lost 5, with 7 bases in between. This sequence originates from a man aged 18 to 29 in good health. Sequencing input: naive CD4+ T cells sorted from blood. Subset: CD45RA+ positively selected. This sequence joins TRBV2 and TRBJ1-5; no clear D. The CDR3 reads CASSEREDQPQHF. The CDR3 DNA sequence: TGTGCCAGCAGTGAACGGGAGGATCAGCCCCAGCATTTT.